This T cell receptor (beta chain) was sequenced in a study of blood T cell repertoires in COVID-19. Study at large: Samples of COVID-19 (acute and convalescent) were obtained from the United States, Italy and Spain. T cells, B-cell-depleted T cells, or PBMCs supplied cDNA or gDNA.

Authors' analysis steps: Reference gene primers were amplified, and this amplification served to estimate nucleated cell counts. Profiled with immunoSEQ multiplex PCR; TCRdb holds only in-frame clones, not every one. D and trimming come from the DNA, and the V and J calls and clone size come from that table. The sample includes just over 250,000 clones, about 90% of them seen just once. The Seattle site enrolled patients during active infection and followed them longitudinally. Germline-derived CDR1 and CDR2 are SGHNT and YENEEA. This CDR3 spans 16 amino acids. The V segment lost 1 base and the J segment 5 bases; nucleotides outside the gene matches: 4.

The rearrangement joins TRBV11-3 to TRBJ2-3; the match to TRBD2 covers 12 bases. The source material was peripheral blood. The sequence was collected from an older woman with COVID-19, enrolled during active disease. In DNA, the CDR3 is TGTGCCAGCAGCTTAGGGTTGGGACTAGCGGGAGATACGCAGTATTTT. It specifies CASSLGLGLAGDTQYF.